A selection of T cell receptor beta chains follows, all from one sample in a study of spatial heterogeneity in lung cancer. TCRdb recomputed calls from the 5' RACE reads with MiXCR, one row per CDR3 protein. This table has approximately 3,100 distinct CDR3 sequences, 17% appearing once. Sequenced material: normal lung tissue next to the tumor, taken at surgery. The receptors derive from a female donor with early-stage non-small cell lung cancer. Each CDR3 is given with its conserved first and last residue. A D gene is named only where the DNA matches it firmly. Part of the rows lack a size; the others show once, few, many or a class for expanded clones.

D gene: TRBD1
clone size: medium-sized
J gene: TRBJ1-1
V gene: TRBV27
CDR3 DNA: TGTGCCAGCAGTGCGTGGACAGGGGAAAACACTGAAGCTTTCTTT
CDR3 protein: CASSAWTGENTEAFF

D gene: NA
clone size: many
J gene: TRBJ2-1
V gene: TRBV14
CDR3 DNA: TGTGCCAGCAGCCTTATAAACAATGAGCAGTTCTTC
CDR3 protein: CASSLINNEQFF

D gene: NA
clone size: few
J gene: TRBJ2-7
V gene: TRBV29-1
CDR3 DNA: TGCAGCATAATGGACGGCTCCTACGAGCAGTACTTC
CDR3 protein: CSIMDGSYEQYF

D gene: TRBD1
clone size: NA
J gene: TRBJ2-7
V gene: TRBV5-6
CDR3 DNA: TGTGCCAGCAGCAGTGGCGGGACAGGGGGCGTCAACGAGCAGTACTTC
CDR3 protein: CASSSGGTGGVNEQYF

D gene: TRBD2
clone size: NA
J gene: TRBJ2-1
V gene: TRBV11-1
CDR3 DNA: TGTGCCAGCAGCTTACCCCCCGGGACTAGCGTCTACAATGAGCAGTTCTTC
CDR3 protein: CASSLPPGTSVYNEQFF

D gene: NA
clone size: NA
J gene: TRBJ2-7
V gene: TRBV3-1
CDR3 DNA: TGTGCCAGCAGCCGGGCGCCCTTGGCCGAGCAGTACTTC
CDR3 protein: CASSRAPLAEQYF

D gene: TRBD1
clone size: large
J gene: TRBJ1-5
V gene: TRBV2
CDR3 DNA: TGTGCCAGCAGACAGGGGGCGGGTGGTCAGCCCCAGCATTTT
CDR3 protein: CASRQGAGGQPQHF

D gene: TRBD2
clone size: NA
J gene: TRBJ2-1
V gene: TRBV20-1
CDR3 DNA: TGCAGTGCTAGAGATACTAGCGGATACAATGAGCAGTTCTTC
CDR3 protein: CSARDTSGYNEQFF

D gene: NA
clone size: many
J gene: TRBJ2-4
V gene: TRBV5-4
CDR3 DNA: TGTGCCAGCAGCTTTTCGGCAGGGCCGGCCAAAAACATTCAGTACTTC
CDR3 protein: CASSFSAGPAKNIQYF

D gene: NA
clone size: NA
J gene: TRBJ2-5
V gene: TRBV6-5
CDR3 DNA: TGTGCCAGCAGTTACACGCAGGGGTATGAGACCCAGTACTTC
CDR3 protein: CASSYTQGYETQYF

D gene: NA
clone size: NA
J gene: TRBJ2-3
V gene: TRBV7-9
CDR3 DNA: TGTGCCAGCAGCCCCATAACGGGAAGCGCCTATGGGGCAGATACGCAGTATTTT
CDR3 protein: CASSPITGSAYGADTQYF

D gene: TRBD2
clone size: NA
J gene: TRBJ2-3
V gene: TRBV6-5
CDR3 DNA: TGTGCCAGCAGACCCCTGGGACTAGCTAGCACAGATACGCAGTATTTT
CDR3 protein: CASRPLGLASTDTQYF